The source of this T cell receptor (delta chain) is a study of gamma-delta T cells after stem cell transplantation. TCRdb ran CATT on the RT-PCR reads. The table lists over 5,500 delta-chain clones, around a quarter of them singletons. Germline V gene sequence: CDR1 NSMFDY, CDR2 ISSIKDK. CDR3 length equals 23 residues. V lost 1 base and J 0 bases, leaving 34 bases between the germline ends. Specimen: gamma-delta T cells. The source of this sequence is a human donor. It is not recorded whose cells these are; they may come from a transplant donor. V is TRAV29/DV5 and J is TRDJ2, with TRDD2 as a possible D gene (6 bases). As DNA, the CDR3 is TGTGCAGCAAGCAGTACTTTCCTCCTACGCGGATATATCCCCCCGTCTTTGACAGCACAACTCTTCTTT. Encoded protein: CAASSTFLLRGYIPPSLTAQLFF.